The 24 T cell receptor beta chains below all came from one sample that was sequenced in a study of cytomegalovirus exposure and HLA in healthy donors. Measured with immunoSEQ multiplex PCR; TCRdb has only the in-frame clones, and not every one. The sample records about 330,000 clones, about nine tenths being singletons. The sequenced material came from PBMCs. The receptors stem from a woman aged 18 to 35 in good health and CMV-seronegative.

V gene TRBV5-1 combines with J gene TRBJ2-5, with TRBD2 as a possible D gene (6 bases). The CDR3 extends over 14 amino acids. Per germline, CDR1 SGHRS and CDR2 YFSETQ. With 4 bases removed from V and 2 bases from J, the gap between germline ends came to 12 bases. DNA for the CDR3: TGCGCCAGCAGCACCGGTAGCGGTCAAGAGACCCAGTACTTC. Its protein is CASSTGSGQETQYF.

The chain joins TRBV9 to TRBJ1-2; 8 bases agree with TRBD1. The CDR3 consists of 14 residues. The germline CDR1 and CDR2 sequences are SGDLS and YYNGEE. The J segment lost 5 bases and the V segment lost 6 bases, leaving 9 bases of the junction unmatched. The CDR3 DNA follows: TGTGCCAGCACCCCTCCGGGGACAGGTTATGGCTACACCTTC. Translating gives CASTPPGTGYGYTF.

The chain employs TRBV28 and TRBJ2-6; 7 bases fit TRBD1. The V and J ends lost 3 bases and 0 bases, in that order; junction bases with no gene match: 5. The CDR3 totals 17 residues. Germline V lookup: CDR1 MDHEN, CDR2 SYDVKM. Here the CDR3 DNA reads TGTGCCAGCAGTTTTGAGGACAGGAACTCTGGGGCCAACGTCCTGACTTTC. Translation gives CASSFEDRNSGANVLTF.

The chain employs TRBV9 and TRBJ2-3, with a weak D call TRBD1 (5 bases). V was shortened by 6 bases and J by 2 bases, with 16 bases between the two germline ends. The CDR3 is 15 residues long. CDR1 is SGDLS, CDR2 YYNGEE, per germline. The DNA for the CDR3 is TGTGCCAGCACACCTGCTGGACAATCCACAGATACGCAGTATTTT. Translated: CASTPAGQSTDTQYF.

The genes are TRBV5-8 and TRBJ1-1; D is possibly TRBD1 (6 bases). The CDR3 contains 15 residues. Germline V gene lookup returns CDR1 SGHTS and CDR2 YDEGEE. V was clipped by 4 bases and J by 5 bases, with 18 bases between them. The CDR3 region is CASSETGGPRTEAFF. DNA for the CDR3: TGTGCCAGCAGCGAAACCGGGGGGCCTCGGACTGAAGCTTTCTTT.

The chain uses TRBV19 and TRBJ2-2, with 8 bases aligning to TRBD1. The V gene's germline CDR1 is LNHDA and CDR2 SQIVND (reference sequence). The CDR3 loop spans 13 amino acids. The V segment lost 4 bases and the J segment 5 bases; nucleotides outside the gene matches: 0. The CDR3 DNA reads TGTGCCAGTAGTAGACAGGGGACCGGGGAGCTGTTTTTT. The encoded protein is CASSRQGTGELFF.

This chain links TRBV9 with TRBJ2-7; the match to TRBD2 covers 10 bases. V was clipped by 4 bases and J by 6 bases; unmatched bases: 10. The germline V gene has CDR1 SGDLS and CDR2 YYNGEE. CDR3 length: 15 residues. The CDR3 is CASSPILAGSSEQYF. CDR3 DNA sequence: TGTGCCAGCAGCCCCATACTAGCGGGAAGCTCCGAGCAGTACTTC.

This chain joins TRBV9 and TRBJ2-5, with a weak D call TRBD1 (6 bases). CDR3 length equals 14 residues. The germline gives CDR1 SGDLS, CDR2 YYNGEE. V lost 4 bases to trimming and J lost 3 bases, with 13 bases between them. The CDR3 is CASSTRDIEETQYF. The DNA for the CDR3 is TGTGCCAGCAGCACCCGGGACATCGAAGAGACCCAGTACTTC.

This chain connects TRBV4-3 to TRBJ2-7; no firm D call. Trimming took off 3 bases at V and 4 bases at J, with 16 bases between the two ends. The CDR3 covers 15 residues. Germline-derived CDR1 and CDR2 are LGHNA and YSLEER. The CDR3, as DNA: TGCGCCAGCAGCCACCCAGCTAGGTTTCCATACGAGCAGTACTTC. This encodes CASSHPARFPYEQYF.

The V call is TRBV11-2, the J call TRBJ2-2, with 9 bases lining up with TRBD1. After removal of 6 bases from V and 4 bases from J, the junction contained 3 bases not matched to a gene. CDR1 is SGHAT, CDR2 FQNNGV, per germline. The CDR3 sequence is 14 residues long. CDR3 in amino acids: CASSYRGRTGELFF. CDR3 in DNA: TGTGCCAGCAGTTACAGGGGGCGCACCGGGGAGCTGTTTTTT.

This chain uses TRBV7-9 with TRBJ1-2, with 8 bases fitting TRBD1. The CDR3 is 15 residues long. Trimming took 6 bases from V and 4 from J; bases not matched to a gene: 10. The V gene's germline CDR1 is SEHNR and CDR2 FQNEAQ (reference sequence). DNA for the CDR3: TGTGCCAGCAGACAAGAGGGACAGGCTTCCTATGGCTACACCTTC. Its protein is CASRQEGQASYGYTF. Full variable domain (rest looked up from reference TRBV7-9 and TRBJ1-2): DTGVSQNPRHKITKRGQNVTFRCDPISEHNRLYWYRQTLGQGPEFLTYFQNEAQLEKSRLLSDRFSAERPKGSFSTLEIQRTEQGDSAMYLCASRQEGQASYGYTFGSGTRLTVV.

In its sample, this clone was seen many times. The chain links TRBV29-1 to TRBJ2-1; perhaps TRBD1 as D (6 bases). This CDR3 comprises 14 residues. V was trimmed by 0 bases and J by 9 bases, leaving 15 bases between them. Germline V CDR1 and CDR2: SQVTM, ANQGSEA. CDR3 DNA sequence: TGCAGCGTTGAAGATACACAGGGTCTGGGTGAGCAGTTCTTC. Translation: CSVEDTQGLGEQFF.

The chain couples TRBV5-1 to TRBJ2-7; 8 nucleotides agree with TRBD2. The CDR3 contains 15 residues. Per the germline V gene, CDR1 is SGHRS and CDR2 is YFSETQ. The V gene end was trimmed by 0 bases and the J gene end by 2 bases; junction bases not matched to a gene: 4. CDR3 region: CASSLGAGETYEQYF. The CDR3, as DNA: TGCGCCAGCAGCTTGGGAGCGGGAGAGACCTACGAGCAGTACTTC. The complete variable domain, with remaining parts taken from reference TRBV5-1 and TRBJ2-7, reads KAGVTQTPRYLIKTRGQQVTLSCSPISGHRSVSWYQQTPGQGLQFLFEYFSETQRNKGNFPGRFSGRQFSNSRSEMNVSTLELGDSALYLCASSLGAGETYEQYFGPGTRLTVT.

The chain combines TRBV7-3 with TRBJ2-3; D remains unclear. This CDR3 region has 14 residues. CDR1 and CDR2 from the germline V gene are SGHTA and FQGTGA. Trimming shortened V by 5 bases and J by 3 bases, and 12 bases separated the two germline ends. The CDR3 loop reads CASSPYLETDTQYF. CDR3 nucleotides: TGTGCCAGCAGCCCCTACCTCGAGACAGATACGCAGTATTTT.

The CDR3 coding sequence is TGTGCCATCAGCGTCGGGGGTGAGCAGTTCTTC. It yields the protein CAISVGGEQFF. The V and J genes are TRBV10-3 and TRBJ2-1, with D perhaps matching TRBD2 (6 bases). CDR1 and CDR2 (germline): ENHRY, SYGVKD. Trimming removed 6 bases from V and 9 bases from J, with 9 bases in between. The CDR3 extends over 11 amino acids.

The V call is TRBV18, the J call TRBJ1-1, with 11 bases aligning to TRBD1. Germline CDR1 is KGHSH and CDR2 is LQKENI. V dropped 2 bases and J dropped 5; count of bases not matched to a gene: 7. The CDR3 is 16 amino acids. The CDR3 DNA is TGTGCCAGCTCACCATCACGGACAGGGGGCAAAACTGAAGCTTTCTTT. Translation gives CASSPSRTGGKTEAFF.

The V gene is TRBV18, the J gene TRBJ1-2, with 7 positions matching TRBD1. V gave up 5 bases and J gave up 2 bases; unmatched junction bases: 5. The CDR3 extends over 14 amino acids. Per germline, CDR1 KGHSH and CDR2 LQKENI. CDR3 DNA: TGTGCCAGCTCAGAGGGGGCTAGGAACTATGGCTACACCTTC. Amino acid sequence: CASSEGARNYGYTF.

V is TRBV28 and J is TRBJ1-5, with TRBD1 identical over 8 bases. The V gene's germline CDR1 is MDHEN and CDR2 SYDVKM. Trimming took 4 bases from V and 7 from J; bases not matched to a gene: 9. The CDR3 is 15 amino acids. The CDR3 DNA reads as TGTGCCAGCAGTTCAGACAGGGGAGGTAGGCAGCCCCAGCATTTT. As protein: CASSSDRGGRQPQHF.

In DNA form, the CDR3 reads TGTGCCAGCAGCCACACGGGAGCTGGAAACACCATATATTTT. As protein: CASSHTGAGNTIYF. The chain joins TRBV28 to TRBJ1-3; no clear D. This CDR3 has 14 amino acids. Germline lookup yields CDR1 MDHEN and CDR2 SYDVKM. V lost 6 bases and J 2 bases, leaving 11 bases between the germline ends.

The chain recombines TRBV10-3 with TRBJ2-3, with unresolved D. The V and J ends lost 6 bases and 1 base respectively, with 11 bases between them. Germline CDR1 ENHRY, CDR2 SYGVKD. This CDR3 region has 14 residues. DNA for the CDR3: TGTGCCATCAGACCGGGTTCGGGCACAGATACGCAGTATTTT. Its translation is CAIRPGSGTDTQYF.

The J gene is TRBJ2-7, the V gene TRBV5-4; 7 bases match TRBD1. In germline, CDR1 is SGHNT, CDR2 YYREEE (reference sequence). With 2 bases clipped from V and 2 bases from J, the junction kept 1 base outside the gene matches. CDR3 length: 13 residues. The CDR3 nucleotides are TGTGCCAGCAGCTTTACAGGGGCCTACGAGCAGTACTTC. Its protein product is CASSFTGAYEQYF. Full variable domain (remainder filled in from reference TRBV5-4 and TRBJ2-7): ETGVTQSPTHLIKTRGQQVTLRCSSQSGHNTVSWYQQALGQGPQFIFQYYREEENGRGNFPPRFSGLQFPNYSSELNVNALELDDSALYLCASSFTGAYEQYFGPGTRLTVT.

The chain uses TRBV18 and TRBJ2-2; D not certain. Looked up from germline, CDR1 is KGHSH and CDR2 is LQKENI. This CDR3 is built from 16 residues. The V end lost 2 bases, the J end lost 0 bases, and 10 bases lay between the germline ends. CDR3 in amino acids: CASSPAEHANTGELFF. The CDR3 DNA reads TGTGCCAGCTCACCAGCGGAACACGCGAACACCGGGGAGCTGTTTTTT.

V gene TRBV6-5 combines with J gene TRBJ2-7, with 10 bases lining up with TRBD2. CDR3 length: 16 amino acids. Germline V gives CDR1 MNHEY, CDR2 SVGAGI. V dropped 0 bases and J dropped 4; count of bases not matched to a gene: 6. CDR3 protein: CASSYSMLAGAYEQYF. The CDR3 DNA sequence: TGTGCCAGCAGTTACTCGATGCTAGCGGGAGCTTACGAGCAGTACTTC.

For this clone: This specimen includes other DNA sequences encoding the same CDR3. V and J are TRBV7-6 and TRBJ2-2, with 9 bases identical to TRBD1. The CDR3 totals 15 residues. The V gene end was trimmed by 3 bases and the J gene end by 2 bases; junction bases not matched to a gene: 1. The germline V gene has CDR1 SGHVS and CDR2 FNYEAQ. CDR3 sequence reads: CASSLGQGNTGELFF. In DNA, the CDR3 is TGTGCCAGCAGCTTGGGACAGGGCAACACCGGGGAGCTGTTTTTT.